The 21 T cell receptor beta chains given below trace back to one sample, sequenced in a study of beta chain features in type 1 diabetes. Study outcomes and limitations: Moderate but significant shortening of TCRB CDR3s was recorded in all four CD4+ subsets from Type 1 diabetes patients.

Every bit of the isolated RNA underwent reverse transcription, so sequencing read expressed TCRB transcripts. The table came from immunoSEQ multiplex PCR; TCRdb's copy has only in-frame clones and leaves some out. The table records 150,000 to 200,000 clones, 6.5% to 10% of them present only once. Their antigen targets remain unknown. Source material: central memory CD4+ T cells from blood. Receptors were obtained from a woman younger than 30 with type 1 diabetes.

The genes are TRBV7-9 and TRBJ2-3; 8 bases line up with TRBD2. The CDR3 extends over 15 amino acids. Germline assignment: CDR1 SEHNR and CDR2 FQNEAQ (reference sequence). V lost 5 bases to trimming and J lost 0 bases; unmatched junction nucleotides: 4. The CDR3 bases are TGTGCCAGCAGCAAGGGACTAGACAGCACAGATACGCAGTATTTT. This codes for CASSKGLDSTDTQYF. Together with reference TRBV7-9 and TRBJ2-3, the CDR3 gives the full variable domain: DTGVSQNPRHKITKRGQNVTFRCDPISEHNRLYWYRQTLGQGPEFLTYFQNEAQLEKSRLLSDRFSAERPKGSFSTLEIQRTEQGDSAMYLCASSKGLDSTDTQYFGPGTRLTVL.

This clone was seen more than once but under ten times. The gene calls are TRBV28 and TRBJ2-7; D gene uncertain. V was clipped by 7 bases and J by 1 base, with 14 bases between them. Germline V lookup: CDR1 MDHEN, CDR2 SYDVKM. The CDR3 is made up of 14 amino acids. This chain's CDR3 is CASTLGLVSYEQYF. DNA of the CDR3: TGTGCCAGCACCCTCGGTCTGGTTTCCTACGAGCAGTACTTC.

V is TRBV25-1 and J is TRBJ2-5, with 10 bases that match TRBD2. This CDR3 region has 17 residues. V shed 0 bases, J shed 5 bases, and the junction held 9 bases outside the gene matches. CDR1 is MGHDK and CDR2 is SYGVNS in the germline V gene. This CDR3 is CASSEYGGSGRRETQYF. The CDR3 DNA reads as TGTGCCAGCAGTGAATACGGGGGTAGCGGGAGGAGGGAGACCCAGTACTTC.

This chain joins TRBV7-8 and TRBJ1-1; D perhaps matches TRBD1 (5 bases). CDR1 SGHVS and CDR2 FQNEAQ come from the germline V gene. Trimming took off 5 bases at V and 7 bases at J, with 20 bases between the two ends. There are 15 residues in the CDR3. The CDR3 nucleotides are TGTGCCAGCAGCCTTATCTTGGCTGGGGGGAGTGAAGCTTTCTTT. This gives the protein CASSLILAGGSEAFF. The whole variable domain, filled in from reference TRBV7-8 and TRBJ1-1, reads GAGVSQSPRYKVAKRGQDVALRCDPISGHVSLFWYQQALGQGPEFLTYFQNEAQLDKSGLPSDRFFAERPEGSVSTLKIQRTQQEDSAVYLCASSLILAGGSEAFFGQGTRLTVV.

The chain uses TRBV2 and TRBJ2-7; 9 bases are a match to TRBD1. Trimming cost V 6 bases and J 2 bases; bases outside gene matches: 5. The germline V gene encodes CDR1 SNHLY and CDR2 FYNNEI. The CDR3 is 14 amino acids. CDR3 loop: CASRHDRGTYEQYF. In DNA form, the CDR3 reads TGTGCCAGCAGACATGACAGGGGGACCTACGAGCAGTACTTC. Combining the CDR3 with reference TRBV2 and TRBJ2-7 gives the whole variable domain EPEVTQTPSHQVTQMGQEVILRCVPISNHLYFYWYRQILGQKVEFLVSFYNNEISEKSEIFDDQFSVERPDGSNFTLKIRSTKLEDSAMYFCASRHDRGTYEQYFGPGTRLTVT.

This clone has just a few counts. The V call is TRBV28, the J call TRBJ1-1; 11 bases align to TRBD1. CDR1 and CDR2 (germline): MDHEN, SYDVKM. V lost 8 bases to trimming and J lost 5 bases; unmatched junction nucleotides: 10. This CDR3 is built from 15 residues. The CDR3 coding sequence is TGTGCCAGCTCGAGGGGGGACAGGGGGAATACTGAAGCTTTCTTT. It codes for CASSRGDRGNTEAFF. Full variable domain (rest looked up from reference TRBV28 and TRBJ1-1): DVKVTQSSRYLVKRTGEKVFLECVQDMDHENMFWYRQDPGLGLRLIYFSYDVKMKEKGDIPEGYSVSREKKERFSLILESASTNQTSMYLCASSRGDRGNTEAFFGQGTRLTVV.

J is TRBJ2-5 and V is TRBV10-3; D might be TRBD1 (5 bases). V was pared by 2 bases and J by 1 base, with 11 bases between. Germline CDR1 ENHRY, CDR2 SYGVKD. CDR3 length equals 15 residues. CDR3 sequence: CAISERTKGQETQYF. The CDR3 nucleotides read TGTGCCATCAGTGAGCGGACAAAGGGCCAAGAGACCCAGTACTTC.

The rearrangement uses TRBV30 and TRBJ1-3; D remains ambiguous. Per the germline V gene, CDR1 is GTSNPN and CDR2 is SVGIG (reference sequence). Trimming stripped 4 bases from V and 2 bases from J, with 6 bases between. The CDR3 totals 12 residues. The CDR3 sequence is CAWTGTGNTIYF. The CDR3 DNA reads TGTGCCTGGACAGGTACTGGAAACACCATATATTTT. Filled out from reference TRBV30 and TRBJ1-3, the complete variable domain reads SQTIHQWPATLVQPVGSPLSLECTVEGTSNPNLYWYRQAAGRGLQLLFYSVGIGQISSEVPQNLSASRPQDRQFILSSKKLLLSDSGFYLCAWTGTGNTIYFGEGSWLTVV.

The chain has TRBV5-4 and TRBJ2-1, with 8 nucleotides matching TRBD1. The CDR3 runs to 15 residues. V was pared by 5 bases and J by 2 bases, with 6 bases of the junction left unmatched. CDR1 and CDR2 from the germline V gene are SGHNT and YYREEE (reference sequence). This CDR3 is CASRSLTGAYNEQFF. CDR3 coding DNA: TGTGCCAGCAGAAGTTTGACAGGGGCCTACAATGAGCAGTTCTTC.

The chain links TRBV27 to TRBJ1-2; tentatively, D is TRBD1 (5 bases). The V gene's germline CDR1 is MNHEY and CDR2 SMNVEV (reference sequence). This CDR3 is 13 amino acids long. Trimming left V 7 bases short and J 1 base short, with 10 bases between. Here the CDR3 reads CASNSGFNYGYTF. CDR3 sequence (DNA): TGTGCCAGCAATTCAGGGTTTAACTATGGCTACACCTTC.

The chain has TRBV5-4 and TRBJ2-5; 7 positions agree with TRBD1. The CDR3 extends over 16 amino acids. Germline V gene lookup returns CDR1 SGHNT and CDR2 YYREEE (reference sequence). V was pared by 4 bases and J by 1 base, with 10 bases of the junction left unmatched. The CDR3 DNA is TGTGCCAGCAGCCCCCAAACAGGGGTTTCCCAAGAGACCCAGTACTTC. Protein product: CASSPQTGVSQETQYF. The complete variable domain, with remaining parts taken from reference TRBV5-4 and TRBJ2-5, reads ETGVTQSPTHLIKTRGQQVTLRCSSQSGHNTVSWYQQALGQGPQFIFQYYREEENGRGNFPPRFSGLQFPNYSSELNVNALELDDSALYLCASSPQTGVSQETQYFGPGTRLLVL.

The chain has TRBV30 and TRBJ2-3, with 11 bases that match TRBD2. J was trimmed by 1 base and V by 5 bases; bases with no gene match: 2. Per the germline V gene, CDR1 is GTSNPN and CDR2 is SVGIG (reference sequence). CDR3 length: 14 amino acids. CDR3 residues: CAWFSGRGTDTQYF. The CDR3 bases are TGTGCCTGGTTTAGCGGGAGGGGCACAGATACGCAGTATTTT.

This clone turned up a few times. This sequence joins TRBV9 and TRBJ2-7; possible D gene TRBD2, 6 bases. Germline assignment: CDR1 SGDLS and CDR2 YYNGEE. Trimming took off 4 bases at V and 0 bases at J, with 11 bases between the two ends. The CDR3 runs to 14 residues. In DNA, the CDR3 is TGTGCCAGCAGCCCCCCCGGGAGCTCCTACGAGCAGTACTTC. Residues: CASSPPGSSYEQYF.

This clone has more than one count but fewer than ten. The gene calls are TRBV5-1 and TRBJ1-6; TRBD1 matches 7 bases. The CDR3 sequence is 15 residues long. Germline assignment: CDR1 SGHRS and CDR2 YFSETQ. Trimming took 1 base from V and 5 from J; bases not matched to a gene: 3. CDR3 nucleotides: TGCGCCAGCAGCTTGACAGGGGAGGATAATTCACCCCTCCACTTT. Protein: CASSLTGEDNSPLHF.

This chain joins TRBV13 and TRBJ2-7; possible D gene TRBD2, 6 bases. From germline, CDR1 is PRHDT and CDR2 FYEKMQ (reference sequence). The length of the CDR3 is 14 residues. Trimming stripped 5 bases from V and 2 bases from J, with 13 bases between. CDR3 sequence (DNA): TGTGCCAGCAGCCGAGGGAGGCCCCCCTACGAGCAGTACTTC. Residues: CASSRGRPPYEQYF.

Comment on this clone: The sample contains more than one DNA sequence encoding this CDR3. This chain links TRBV7-2 with TRBJ2-5; D gene ambiguous. Trimming took 3 bases from V and 1 from J, leaving 6 bases between them. The CDR3 consists of 13 residues. CDR1 and CDR2 from the germline V gene are SGHTA and FQGNSA. The CDR3 loop is CASSFGGQETQYF. The CDR3 nucleotides read TGTGCCAGCAGCTTCGGCGGCCAAGAGACCCAGTACTTC.

The gene calls are TRBV19 and TRBJ2-1; 7 bases are a match to TRBD2. The CDR3 loop spans 15 amino acids. Unmatched junction bases numbered 17, after V lost 9 bases and J lost 9 bases. CDR1 is LNHDA and CDR2 is SQIVND in the germline V gene (reference sequence). CDR3 in amino acids: CASSPPGGRSGEQFF. In DNA, the CDR3 is TGTGCCAGCTCCCCCCCGGGCGGGAGAAGTGGTGAGCAGTTCTTC.

The rearrangement joins TRBV4-2 to TRBJ1-2; D may be TRBD1 (5 bases). The germline V gene has CDR1 LGHNA and CDR2 YNFKEQ. CDR3 length equals 16 residues. V was shortened by 0 bases and J by 4 bases, with 15 bases between the two germline ends. CDR3: CASSQEYRQGTYGYTF. CDR3 in DNA: TGTGCCAGCAGCCAAGAATACAGGCAGGGCACCTATGGCTACACCTTC.

The sample holds a few counts of this clone. The V gene is TRBV27, the J gene TRBJ2-2; 9 bases agree with TRBD1. The V gene end was trimmed by 6 bases and the J gene end by 8 bases; junction bases not matched to a gene: 7. The CDR3 extends over 14 amino acids. CDR1 MNHEY and CDR2 SMNVEV come from the germline V gene (reference sequence). CDR3 protein: CASRLDRGLGELFF. CDR3 bases: TGTGCCAGCAGGCTGGACAGGGGATTAGGGGAGCTGTTTTTT.

The chain links TRBV19 to TRBJ2-5, with 12 bases identical to TRBD2. Germline V lookup: CDR1 LNHDA, CDR2 SQIVND (reference sequence). The CDR3 extends over 16 amino acids. J was trimmed by 7 bases and V by 5 bases; bases with no gene match: 11. The chain's CDR3 is CASSSPLLAGGRTQYF. CDR3 sequence (DNA): TGTGCCAGTAGTTCCCCATTACTAGCGGGGGGACGGACCCAGTACTTC. The full variable domain, completed using reference TRBV19 and TRBJ2-5, is DGGITQSPKYLFRKEGQNVTLSCEQNLNHDAMYWYRQDPGQGLRLIYYSQIVNDFQKGDIAEGYSVSREKKESFPLTVTSAQKNPTAFYLCASSSPLLAGGRTQYFGPGTRLLVL.

The chain uses TRBV4-1 and TRBJ2-3, with 10 bases aligning to TRBD2. V shed 2 bases and J 5 bases; nucleotides not matched to a gene: 4. The CDR3 consists of 15 residues. CDR1 and CDR2 (germline): MGHRA, YSYEKL. The CDR3, as DNA: TGCGCCAGCAGCCAACTAGCGGGGGCGAAAGATACGCAGTATTTT. It specifies CASSQLAGAKDTQYF.